This T cell receptor beta chain was sequenced during a study of molecular identifiers for immune sequencing clone quantification. The table lists this clonotype with many counts. Using 10%, 30% or 50% RNA, naive CD8 libraries were derived from roughly 20,000 to 1,000,000 sorted cells. Naive CD8 T cells were sorted, and the gate applied was CD8+CD4-CCR7+CD45RA+. The CDR3 totals 16 residues. Looked up from germline, CDR1 is MNHNY and CDR2 is SVGAGI (reference sequence). Trimming stripped 7 bases from V and 4 bases from J, with 21 bases between. In preparing bulk TCR libraries, previously described methods and listed TCR primers were used. In TCRdb, the PCR reads were re-called with MiXCR into one record per CDR3 protein. The sample carries more than 70,000 distinct CDR3 sequences, around a fifth recorded once.

This sequence was found in a human donor in good health. Some libraries in this study had Jurkat cell RNA spiked in. The V call is TRBV6-6, the J call TRBJ2-3; weak D call: TRBD2 (6 bases). Input material: naive CD8+ T cells from blood, with Jurkat cell RNA spiked in. The subset: FACS-sorted CD8+CD4-CCR7+CD45RA+ naive T cells. The CDR3 protein is CASIGAQTSFADTQYF. The CDR3 coding sequence is TGTGCCAGCATTGGCGCCCAGACTAGTTTCGCAGATACGCAGTATTTT.